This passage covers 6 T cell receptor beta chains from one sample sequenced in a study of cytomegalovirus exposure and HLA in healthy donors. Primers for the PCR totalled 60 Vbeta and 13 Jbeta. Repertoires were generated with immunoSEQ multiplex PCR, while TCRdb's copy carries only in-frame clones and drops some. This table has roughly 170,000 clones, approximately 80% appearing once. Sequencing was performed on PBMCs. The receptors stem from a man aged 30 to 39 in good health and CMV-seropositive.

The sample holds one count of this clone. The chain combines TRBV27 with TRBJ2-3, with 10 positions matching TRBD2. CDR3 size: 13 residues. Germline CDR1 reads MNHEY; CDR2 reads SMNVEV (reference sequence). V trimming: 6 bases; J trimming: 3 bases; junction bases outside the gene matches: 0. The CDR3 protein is CASRLAGTDTQYF. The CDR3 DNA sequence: TGTGCCAGCAGACTAGCGGGAACAGATACGCAGTATTTT.

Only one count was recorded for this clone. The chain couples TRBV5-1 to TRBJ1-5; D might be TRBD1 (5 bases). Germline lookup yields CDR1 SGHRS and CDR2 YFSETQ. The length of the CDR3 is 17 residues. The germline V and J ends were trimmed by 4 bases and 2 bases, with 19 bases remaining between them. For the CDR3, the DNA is TGCGCCAGCAGCCCGGCTCCTAGGGGCTCGGGCAATCAGCCCCAGCATTTT. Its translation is CASSPAPRGSGNQPQHF.

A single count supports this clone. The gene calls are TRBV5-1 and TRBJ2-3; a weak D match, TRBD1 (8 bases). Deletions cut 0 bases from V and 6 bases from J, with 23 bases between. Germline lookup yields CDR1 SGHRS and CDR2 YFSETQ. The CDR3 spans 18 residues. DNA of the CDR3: TGCGCCAGCAGCTTGGTTTCGTCAGTACAGGGGGGGGGCGATACGCAGTATTTT. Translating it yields CASSLVSSVQGGGDTQYF.

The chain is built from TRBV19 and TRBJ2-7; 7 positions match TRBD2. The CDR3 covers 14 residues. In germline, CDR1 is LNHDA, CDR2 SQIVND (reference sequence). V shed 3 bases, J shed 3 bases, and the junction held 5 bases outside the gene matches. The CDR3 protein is CASSMRTSFYEQYF. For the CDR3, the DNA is TGTGCCAGTAGTATGAGGACTAGTTTCTACGAGCAGTACTTC.

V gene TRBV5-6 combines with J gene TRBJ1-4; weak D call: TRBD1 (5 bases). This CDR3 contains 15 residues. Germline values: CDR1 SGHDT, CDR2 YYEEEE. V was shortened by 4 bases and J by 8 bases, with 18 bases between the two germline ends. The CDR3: CASSPRIGVPEKLFF. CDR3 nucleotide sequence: TGTGCCAGCAGCCCGAGGATAGGGGTTCCCGAAAAACTGTTTTTT.

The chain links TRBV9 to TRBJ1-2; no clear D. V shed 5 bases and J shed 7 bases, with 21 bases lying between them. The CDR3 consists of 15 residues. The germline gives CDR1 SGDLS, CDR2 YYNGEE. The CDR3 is CASRDPVGRTGGYTF. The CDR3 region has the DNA TGTGCCAGCAGGGACCCGGTCGGCAGGACTGGTGGCTACACCTTC. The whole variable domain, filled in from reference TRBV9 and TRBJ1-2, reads DSGVTQTPKHLITATGQRVTLRCSPRSGDLSVYWYQQSLDQGLQFLIQYYNGEERAKGNILERFSAQQFPDLHSELNLSSLELGDSALYFCASRDPVGRTGGYTFGSGTRLTVV.